One and the same sample provided the 21 T cell receptor beta chains below, sequenced in a study of cytomegalovirus exposure and HLA in healthy donors. This PCR relied on a set of 60 Vbeta primers and 13 Jbeta primers. Libraries were prepared by immunoSEQ multiplex PCR; TCRdb keeps only in-frame clonotypes and omits some of them. The repertoire holds around 180,000 clones, with 78% as singletons. The source material was PBMCs. These TCRs come from a woman aged 25 to 39 in good health and CMV-seropositive.

The V gene is TRBV7-9, the J gene TRBJ1-4, with 7 bases that match TRBD1. Germline loops: CDR1 SEHNR, CDR2 FQNEAQ (reference sequence). The CDR3 totals 18 residues. V lost 0 bases and J lost 3; bases outside the gene matches: 10. The CDR3 here is CASSLARGTVGSNEKLFF. CDR3 sequence (DNA): TGTGCCAGCAGCTTAGCCCGCGGGACAGTCGGGTCTAATGAAAAACTGTTTTTT. The full variable domain, its missing parts supplied by reference TRBV7-9 and TRBJ1-4, is DTGVSQNPRHKITKRGQNVTFRCDPISEHNRLYWYRQTLGQGPEFLTYFQNEAQLEKSRLLSDRFSAERPKGSFSTLEIQRTEQGDSAMYLCASSLARGTVGSNEKLFFGSGTQLSVL.

This rearrangement joins TRBV28 to TRBJ2-7; perhaps TRBD2 as D (5 bases). The CDR3 contains 14 residues. The germline CDR1 and CDR2 sequences are MDHEN and SYDVKM. V was pared by 8 bases and J by 0 bases, with 14 bases between. The CDR3 nucleotides are TGTGCCAGCTCAGGAGGCCTCAGCTCCTACGAGCAGTACTTC. Its translation is CASSGGLSSYEQYF.

This clone showed up many times. The chain has TRBV7-6 and TRBJ2-1, with 7 bases that match TRBD2. The CDR3 length is 16 residues. V was pared by 1 base and J by 6 bases, with 9 bases of the junction left unmatched. CDR1 is SGHVS and CDR2 is FNYEAQ in the germline V gene. The CDR3 sequence is CASSLDGGGRINEQFF. In nucleotides, the CDR3 is TGTGCCAGCAGCTTAGACGGCGGGGGACGGATCAATGAGCAGTTCTTC.

V gene TRBV11-2 combines with J gene TRBJ1-1; D not certain. V lost 1 base and J 3 bases, leaving 12 bases between the germline ends. The CDR3 extends over 15 amino acids. CDR1 SGHAT and CDR2 FQNNGV come from the germline V gene. This chain's CDR3 is CASSLGSSGDTEAFF. The DNA for the CDR3 is TGTGCCAGCAGCTTAGGGTCTTCCGGGGACACTGAAGCTTTCTTT.

This clone was seen a few times. The chain couples TRBV7-9 to TRBJ2-2, with 9 positions matching TRBD1. This CDR3 region has 17 residues. J gave up 0 bases and V 5 bases, and 7 bases lay outside the gene matches. The germline V gene encodes CDR1 SEHNR and CDR2 FQNEAQ (reference sequence). CDR3 coding DNA: TGTGCCAGCAGCACACCCACAGGGGGCCCGAACACCGGGGAGCTGTTTTTT. Protein sequence: CASSTPTGGPNTGELFF.

This clone appeared a few times. The V and J genes are TRBV4-3 and TRBJ2-3; TRBD2 matches 9 bases. V shed 0 bases, J shed 2 bases, and the junction held 3 bases outside the gene matches. The CDR3 covers 16 residues. The germline V gene has CDR1 LGHNA and CDR2 YSLEER. As DNA, the CDR3 is TGCGCCAGCAGCCAAGAGGCGGGGGGGTTCACAGATACGCAGTATTTT. It encodes CASSQEAGGFTDTQYF.

The genes are TRBV9 and TRBJ1-3; D possibly corresponds to TRBD1 (5 bases). The CDR3 has 16 residues. Germline V CDR1 and CDR2: SGDLS, YYNGEE. The V and J ends lost 2 bases and 0 bases respectively, with 12 bases between them. CDR3 DNA sequence: TGTGCCAGCAGCGTTAGGATCGGGGGCTCTGGAAACACCATATATTTT. It translates to CASSVRIGGSGNTIYF. The variable domain in full, completed from reference TRBV9 and TRBJ1-3, reads DSGVTQTPKHLITATGQRVTLRCSPRSGDLSVYWYQQSLDQGLQFLIQYYNGEERAKGNILERFSAQQFPDLHSELNLSSLELGDSALYFCASSVRIGGSGNTIYFGEGSWLTVV.

The rearrangement joins TRBV5-6 to TRBJ1-5; no clear D gene. Germline CDR1 reads SGHDT; CDR2 reads YYEEEE. The CDR3 has 14 residues. Trimming removed 3 bases at V and 6 bases at J, with 13 bases between. The CDR3, as DNA: TGTGCCAGCAGCTGGGCCCAAGGAGGTCAGCCCCAGCATTTT. Its translation: CASSWAQGGQPQHF.

The chain recombines TRBV29-1 with TRBJ2-1, with 10 bases aligning to TRBD2. After removal of 0 bases from V and 10 bases from J, the junction contained 3 bases not matched to a gene. The germline gives CDR1 SQVTM, CDR2 ANQGSEA. The CDR3 length is 13 residues. CDR3 nucleotides: TGCAGCGTTGAAGATTCACTAGCGGGAGAGCAGTTCTTC. Amino acid sequence: CSVEDSLAGEQFF.

This chain connects TRBV6-1 to TRBJ2-2, with D tentatively TRBD2 (6 bases). Deletions cut 4 bases from V and 7 bases from J, with 19 bases between. Germline CDR1 MNHNS, CDR2 SASEGT. This CDR3 comprises 16 residues. The CDR3 sequence: CASSALLVFGGGELFF. CDR3 sequence (DNA): TGTGCCAGCAGTGCACTCCTCGTCTTCGGGGGCGGGGAGCTGTTTTTT.

The rearrangement uses TRBV14 and TRBJ2-5; 7 bases match TRBD1. The trim removed 5 bases at V and 5 bases at J, leaving 5 bases unmatched. This CDR3 is 13 amino acids long. From germline, CDR1 is SGHDN and CDR2 FVKESK. The CDR3 is CASSLQGRETQYF. CDR3 coding DNA: TGTGCCAGCAGCTTACAGGGGCGGGAGACCCAGTACTTC.

The chain uses TRBV5-1 and TRBJ1-1; possibly TRBD1 for D (6 bases). Looked up from germline, CDR1 is SGHRS and CDR2 is YFSETQ. The CDR3 is 13 residues long. Trimming left V 7 bases short and J 1 base short, with 11 bases between. CDR3: CASGQMTNTEAFF. CDR3 nucleotide sequence: TGCGCCAGCGGACAGATGACGAACACTGAAGCTTTCTTT.

This clone was observed a handful of times. J is TRBJ1-3 and V is TRBV6-4; D call uncertain. Germline V gives CDR1 MRHNA, CDR2 SNTAGT. The CDR3 runs 18 residues. V lost 0 bases, J lost 0 bases, and 15 bases lay in between. CDR3 sequence (DNA): TGTGCCAGCAGTGACTCGACTAGGAGTAGCTACTCTGGAAACACCATATATTTT. Protein sequence: CASSDSTRSSYSGNTIYF.

The chain employs TRBV18 and TRBJ1-1; 7 bases map to TRBD1. Germline CDR1 KGHSH, CDR2 LQKENI. With V trimmed by 5 bases and J by 5 bases, 5 bases remained unmatched. The CDR3 length is 13 residues. CDR3 protein: CASSRDSGTEAFF. In DNA form, the CDR3 reads TGTGCCAGCTCAAGGGACAGCGGGACTGAAGCTTTCTTT.

J is TRBJ2-3 and V is TRBV10-3; no clear D gene. V gave up 6 bases and J gave up 5 bases, with 6 bases separating them. This CDR3 is 11 amino acids long. Germline V gene data show CDR1 as ENHRY and CDR2 as SYGVKD. The CDR3 region is CAIRLVDTQYF. CDR3 in DNA: TGTGCCATCAGATTAGTAGATACGCAGTATTTT.

The chain recombines TRBV4-3 with TRBJ1-2, with D perhaps TRBD1 (5 bases). CDR3 length equals 15 residues. Deletions cut 5 bases from V and 0 bases from J, with 13 bases between. Looked up from germline, CDR1 is LGHNA and CDR2 is YSLEER. CDR3 sequence: CASSYAGGANYGYTF. CDR3 DNA: TGCGCCAGCAGCTACGCGGGGGGAGCTAACTATGGCTACACCTTC.

The chain couples TRBV4-1 to TRBJ2-3; D possibly corresponds to TRBD2 (5 bases). Trimming shortened V by 4 bases and J by 4 bases, and 12 bases separated the two germline ends. The CDR3 is 14 residues long. Germline V gene sequence: CDR1 MGHRA, CDR2 YSYEKL. The CDR3 loop reads CASSLLLEADTQYF. Here the CDR3 DNA reads TGCGCCAGCAGCCTCCTACTAGAGGCAGATACGCAGTATTTT.

The rearrangement links TRBV2 to TRBJ2-5, with D perhaps TRBD2 (6 bases). The germline CDR1 and CDR2 sequences are SNHLY and FYNNEI. The V end was cut by 4 bases, the J end by 4 bases, with 13 bases between. This CDR3 is built from 14 residues. The CDR3 sequence is CASSADWGGETQYF. In DNA, the CDR3 is TGTGCCAGCAGTGCAGACTGGGGAGGAGAGACCCAGTACTTC.

V gene TRBV5-4 combines with J gene TRBJ2-2; TRBD1 agrees at 9 bases. The CDR3 is made up of 14 amino acids. The V gene end was trimmed by 5 bases and the J gene end by 6 bases; junction bases not matched to a gene: 5. The V gene's germline CDR1 is SGHNT and CDR2 YYREEE (reference sequence). Here the CDR3 DNA reads TGTGCCAGCAGGTTGACAGGGGGTCCCGGGGAGCTGTTTTTT. It specifies CASRLTGGPGELFF.

The chain employs TRBV6-5 and TRBJ2-1, with TRBD1 matching over 8 bases. Germline V gives CDR1 MNHEY, CDR2 SVGAGI. The CDR3 extends over 12 amino acids. With 7 bases clipped from V and 12 bases from J, the junction kept 8 bases outside the gene matches. CDR3 loop: CASTDRGVGQFF. For the CDR3, the DNA is TGTGCCAGCACTGACAGGGGAGTTGGGCAGTTCTTC.

The chain has TRBV9 and TRBJ2-3; 14 bases are a match to TRBD2. Trimming cost V 3 bases and J 4 bases; bases outside gene matches: 7. This CDR3 spans 17 amino acids. Germline V CDR1 and CDR2: SGDLS, YYNGEE. CDR3 bases: TGTGCCAGCAGCGCGGGGACTAGCGGGAGATGGGCAGATACGCAGTATTTT. It specifies CASSAGTSGRWADTQYF.